The T cell receptor beta chain under discussion was sequenced for a study of cytomegalovirus exposure and HLA in healthy donors. This clone was found a few times. Its antigen is not known. A multiplex PCR was run with 60 Vbeta primers and 13 Jbeta primers. Data came from immunoSEQ multiplex PCR; TCRdb stores just in-frame clones and leaves some out. The sample records about 150,000 clones, about 60% being singletons. Study observations and caveats: Trimming of TCR beta V- and J-genes showed a link, identified in a later analysis, to a missense DCLRE1C variant. In vitro data verified a few CMV-associated chains as specific for CMV antigens. Earlier results showed most TCR beta V segments being productive about 90% or about 30% of the time.

This receptor was obtained from a woman aged 55-69 years in good health and CMV-seropositive. The material sequenced was PBMCs.

CDR3 in amino acids: CASRGQGKNTEAFF. For the CDR3, the DNA is TGTGCCAGCAGAGGACAGGGTAAGAACACTGAAGCTTTCTTT. The chain carries TRBV6-5 and TRBJ1-1, with 8 nucleotides matching TRBD1. The CDR3 spans 14 residues. With V trimmed by 6 bases and J by 1 base, 4 bases remained unmatched. Germline V gene sequence: CDR1 MNHEY, CDR2 SVGAGI.